The 8 T cell receptor beta chains presented below share a single source sample, sequenced in a study of blood T cell repertoires in COVID-19 (dated by TCRdb to the early 2020s). The library was generated by the immunoSEQ multiplex PCR assay. Here the immuneACCESS table is served through TCRdb, limited to in-frame sequences with V and J called. Missing clones are a known gap in these copies; in checked studies unresolved V genes cover under half, and the rest lacks a known reason. The sample contains 120,000 or so clones, around 88% of them found a single time. About 6.3% of the sample comes from the top ten. Sequences were obtained from peripheral blood. The origin of the receptors is an elderly man with active or convalescent COVID-19.

The chain is built from TRBV6-2 or TRBV6-3 and TRBJ1-1; a possible D gene is TRBD1 (5 bases). The V gene's germline CDR1 is MNHEY and CDR2 SVGEGT. V lost 3 bases, J lost 1 base, and 9 bases lay in between. The CDR3 has 14 residues. The CDR3 protein is CASSYRTTNTEAFF. The CDR3 DNA reads as TGTGCCAGCAGTTATCGGACAACGAACACTGAAGCTTTCTTT.

The chain links TRBV29-1 to TRBJ2-1, with D possibly TRBD2 on 6 matching bases. Germline loops: CDR1 SQVTM, CDR2 ANQGSEA. Trimming removed 0 bases from V and 4 bases from J, with 10 bases in between. The CDR3 is made up of 14 amino acids. CDR3 bases: TGCAGCGTTGAAGATCCGCGGGGTTACAATGAGCAGTTCTTC. Translated, it gives CSVEDPRGYNEQFF.

V is TRBV4-3 and J is TRBJ1-1; D is unclear. CDR1 is LGHNA and CDR2 is YSLEER in the germline V gene. Trimming pared 0 bases from V and 1 base from J, leaving 24 bases between. This CDR3 has 20 amino acids. CDR3 residues: CASSQDLLLGWRPPNTEAFF. The CDR3 bases are TGCGCCAGCAGCCAAGATCTTCTCTTAGGATGGCGGCCCCCGAACACTGAAGCTTTCTTT.

Only a few counts were recorded for this clone. This chain joins TRBV19 and TRBJ2-2, with 8 bases lining up with TRBD2. CDR3 length: 17 amino acids. J lost 4 bases, V lost 7 bases, and 14 bases had no gene match. Germline V gene lookup returns CDR1 LNHDA and CDR2 SQIVND (reference sequence). The CDR3 bases are TGTGCCAGTAACTCCAATCCCGGGACTAGAGGCACCGGGGAGCTGTTTTTT. Its translation is CASNSNPGTRGTGELFF.

The J gene is TRBJ1-1, the V gene TRBV6-5; a possible D gene is TRBD1 (5 bases). The V end lost 7 bases, the J end lost 0 bases, and 9 bases lay between the germline ends. Looked up from germline, CDR1 is MNHEY and CDR2 is SVGAGI. The length of the CDR3 is 13 residues. Written as DNA, the CDR3 is TGTGCCAGCACAGGGAATCTGAACACTGAAGCTTTCTTT. Translated: CASTGNLNTEAFF.

V usage is TRBV5-4 and J usage is TRBJ1-2, with D possibly matching TRBD1 (5 bases). The CDR3 has 15 residues. The V gene lost 0 bases and the J gene lost 6 bases, with 15 bases spanning the gap. Germline V gives CDR1 SGHNT, CDR2 YYREEE (reference sequence). For the CDR3, the DNA is TGTGCCAGCAGCTTGGCCCGGGGAGGGGCGAATGGCTACACCTTC. Translating it yields CASSLARGGANGYTF.

The rearrangement joins TRBV7-2 to TRBJ2-3; D may be TRBD1 (7 bases). Germline V gene data show CDR1 as SGHTA and CDR2 as FQGNSA. V lost 1 base to trimming and J lost 5 bases, with 16 bases between them. The CDR3 contains 16 residues. CDR3 amino acids: CASSLGDSHRGDTQYF. CDR3 sequence (DNA): TGTGCCAGCAGCTTAGGGGACTCCCACAGGGGAGATACGCAGTATTTT.

Comment on this clone: Sequence at one end of the junction differs from germline and may be a read error. The chain couples TRBV7-7 to TRBJ2-3; TRBD2 agrees at 11 bases. The CDR3 is 13 residues long. Looked up from germline, CDR1 is SSHAT and CDR2 is FNYEAQ (reference sequence). This CDR3 is CASSFSTSGVLYF. CDR3 nucleotide sequence: TGTGCTAGCAGCTTTTCGACTAGCGGGGTTTTGTATTTT.